These 20 T cell receptor beta chains came from one sample sequenced in a study of cytomegalovirus exposure and HLA in healthy donors. PCR involved 60 Vbeta and 13 Jbeta primers. Produced via immunoSEQ multiplex PCR; TCRdb's table is partial and in-frame only. The sample includes over 150,000 clones, roughly four fifths of them seen just once. The sequenced sample consisted of PBMCs. These receptors were taken from a woman aged 18 to 35 in good health and CMV-seronegative.

The chain recombines TRBV7-9 with TRBJ2-4; TRBD2 matches at 7 bases. The V and J ends lost 1 base and 3 bases, in that order; junction bases with no gene match: 3. Germline V lookup: CDR1 SEHNR, CDR2 FQNEAQ (reference sequence). The CDR3 is 15 amino acids. The CDR3 spells CASSLEWGGKNIQYF. CDR3 coding DNA: TGTGCCAGCAGCTTAGAATGGGGGGGCAAAAACATTCAGTACTTC.

The rearrangement joins TRBV27 to TRBJ1-2; 8 bases align to TRBD1. Germline trimming cut 3 bases from V and 3 bases from J; bases unmatched to any gene: 9. Germline values: CDR1 MNHEY, CDR2 SMNVEV (reference sequence). The CDR3 covers 16 residues. The CDR3 bases are TGTGCCAGCAGTTTTCTAATCGGACAGGGCCACTATGGCTACACCTTC. Its translation is CASSFLIGQGHYGYTF.

This clone was seen more than once but under ten times. CDR3 sequence reads: CASSLGSVTGELFF. The CDR3 DNA follows: TGTGCCAGCAGCTTGGGATCGGTCACCGGGGAGCTGTTTTTT. The rearrangement uses TRBV5-6 and TRBJ2-2, with D uncertain. Trimming removed 0 bases at V and 4 bases at J, with 7 bases between. There are 14 residues in the CDR3. CDR1 is SGHDT, CDR2 YYEEEE, per germline. Complete variable domain (other parts from reference TRBV5-6 and TRBJ2-2): DAGVTQSPTHLIKTRGQQVTLRCSPKSGHDTVSWYQQALGQGPQFIFQYYEEEERQRGNFPDRFSGHQFPNYSSELNVNALLLGDSALYLCASSLGSVTGELFFGEGSRLTVL.

The chain uses TRBV18 and TRBJ2-1; D is perhaps TRBD2 (5 bases). The CDR3 is made up of 15 amino acids. Germline V gene data show CDR1 as KGHSH and CDR2 as LQKENI. V shed 3 bases and J shed 0 bases, with 9 bases lying between them. The CDR3 DNA follows: TGTGCCAGCTCACCCCTAGCTCGCTCCTACAATGAGCAGTTCTTC. It codes for CASSPLARSYNEQFF.

The chain uses TRBV18 and TRBJ1-4; the D gene is possibly TRBD1 (6 bases). Germline V gene sequence: CDR1 KGHSH, CDR2 LQKENI. The V end was cut by 3 bases, the J end by 2 bases, with 13 bases between. This CDR3 is 16 amino acids long. CDR3 in DNA: TGTGCCAGCTCACCTTCCGGGGGGGGCACTAATGAAAAACTGTTTTTT. It specifies CASSPSGGGTNEKLFF.

J is TRBJ2-2 and V is TRBV5-1; 10 positions agree with TRBD2. The germline gives CDR1 SGHRS, CDR2 YFSETQ. The CDR3 length is 17 residues. The ends lost 7 bases at V and 1 base at J; junction bases unmatched: 10. The CDR3, as DNA: TGCGCCAGCGCCCTGGCACTAGCGGGGAGGAACACCGGGGAGCTGTTTTTT. This gives the protein CASALALAGRNTGELFF.

This clone has only one observation. CDR3 amino acids: CASSLLQYEQYF. The CDR3 nucleotides are TGTGCCAGCTCACTCCTACAGTACGAGCAGTACTTC. The chain has TRBV18 and TRBJ2-7; no definite D call. Trimming pared 4 bases from V and 4 bases from J, leaving 8 bases between. The CDR3 consists of 12 residues. CDR1 KGHSH and CDR2 LQKENI come from the germline V gene.

This clone showed up just a few times. The chain couples TRBV7-2 to TRBJ1-1; maybe TRBD1 (6 bases). V was trimmed by 5 bases and J by 4 bases, leaving 11 bases between them. Germline V gives CDR1 SGHTA, CDR2 FQGNSA. The CDR3 sequence is 13 residues long. CDR3 DNA: TGTGCCAGCAGCCTAGACAGGCGCACTGAAGCTTTCTTT. Encoded protein: CASSLDRRTEAFF.

The chain has TRBV4-1 and TRBJ1-2, with no clear D. The CDR3 totals 14 residues. Trimming removed 4 bases at V and 4 bases at J, with 13 bases between. Germline loops: CDR1 MGHRA, CDR2 YSYEKL. As DNA, the CDR3 is TGCGCCAGCAGCCTAGCCGGGGAGGGCTATGGCTACACCTTC. Protein sequence: CASSLAGEGYGYTF.

The chain couples TRBV12-5 to TRBJ1-5; 7 bases agree with TRBD1. This CDR3 contains 16 residues. After removal of 0 bases from V and 4 bases from J, the junction contained 6 bases not matched to a gene. In germline, CDR1 is LGHNT, CDR2 FRNRAP. CDR3 coding DNA: TGTGCTAGTGGTTTGGTAGGGGGGACAGAAAATCAGCCCCAGCATTTT. It yields the protein CASGLVGGTENQPQHF.

The CDR3 here is CASSLAGQGTDTQYF. Here the CDR3 DNA reads TGCGCCAGCAGCCTAGCGGGACAGGGCACAGATACGCAGTATTTT. The V call is TRBV5-1, the J call TRBJ2-3; possibly TRBD2 for D (9 bases). Germline-derived CDR1 and CDR2 are SGHRS and YFSETQ. V lost 4 bases and J 1 base, leaving 13 bases between the germline ends. The CDR3 is 15 residues long.

Comment on this clone: Distinct nucleotide sequences in the sample also encode this CDR3. The chain combines TRBV5-1 with TRBJ2-7, with 9 bases that match TRBD1. Germline CDR1 and CDR2: SGHRS and YFSETQ. This CDR3 is built from 15 residues. The V segment lost 4 bases and the J segment 2 bases; nucleotides outside the gene matches: 7. The CDR3, as DNA: TGCGCCAGCAGCCTCGCCGGGACAGGGACCTACGAGCAGTACTTC. Residues: CASSLAGTGTYEQYF.

The rearrangement joins TRBV19 to TRBJ1-4, with 9 bases identical to TRBD1. Germline-derived CDR1 and CDR2 are LNHDA and SQIVND (reference sequence). CDR3 length: 13 residues. The V and J ends lost 8 bases and 5 bases, in that order; junction bases with no gene match: 3. CDR3 amino acids: CASLGTGNEKLFF. CDR3 sequence (DNA): TGTGCCAGTTTAGGGACAGGGAATGAAAAACTGTTTTTT.

This clone has just one count. This chain joins TRBV5-1 and TRBJ2-7; 8 nucleotides line up with TRBD2. The V gene end was trimmed by 4 bases and the J gene end by 5 bases; junction bases not matched to a gene: 5. This CDR3 contains 13 residues. CDR1 is SGHRS and CDR2 is YFSETQ in the germline V gene. In DNA form, the CDR3 reads TGCGCCAGCAGCGGTAGCGGGGCCCACGAGCAGTACTTC. Translation gives CASSGSGAHEQYF.

This clone appeared a single time. The chain links TRBV2 to TRBJ2-1; 14 positions match TRBD2. The CDR3 runs 23 residues. Germline assignment: CDR1 SNHLY and CDR2 FYNNEI. Trimming cost V 4 bases and J 7 bases; bases outside gene matches: 27. This CDR3 is CASSVGVWTGTSGSQLFGNEQFF. The CDR3, as DNA: TGTGCCAGCAGTGTGGGCGTCTGGACCGGGACTAGCGGGAGCCAGCTTTTTGGGAATGAGCAGTTCTTC.

The chain combines TRBV5-5 with TRBJ1-5; maybe TRBD1 (5 bases). Trimming removed 1 base at V and 0 bases at J, with 20 bases between. The CDR3 spans 19 residues. Germline values: CDR1 SGHKS, CDR2 YYEKEE (reference sequence). The CDR3 reads CASSLSGRGRKYSNQPQHF. The CDR3 nucleotides are TGTGCCAGCAGCTTGTCAGGGCGAGGAAGGAAGTATAGCAATCAGCCCCAGCATTTT.

This clone was seen a single time. This sequence joins TRBV4-2 and TRBJ2-5, with 12 positions matching TRBD2. This CDR3 is 16 amino acids long. CDR1 LGHNA and CDR2 YNFKEQ come from the germline V gene. V lost 1 base, J lost 2 bases, and 2 bases stayed unmatched. The CDR3 sequence is CASSQAGLAGQETQYF. In DNA form, the CDR3 reads TGTGCCAGCAGCCAAGCTGGACTAGCGGGGCAAGAGACCCAGTACTTC.

The chain recombines TRBV7-9 with TRBJ2-3; D possibly corresponds to TRBD2 (5 bases). Looked up from germline, CDR1 is SEHNR and CDR2 is FQNEAQ (reference sequence). The CDR3 sequence is 12 residues long. V gave up 3 bases and J gave up 6 bases, with 7 bases separating them. Here the CDR3 reads CASSFTGDTQYF. CDR3 DNA sequence: TGTGCCAGCAGCTTCACGGGGGATACGCAGTATTTT. Full variable domain (rest looked up from reference TRBV7-9 and TRBJ2-3): DTGVSQNPRHKITKRGQNVTFRCDPISEHNRLYWYRQTLGQGPEFLTYFQNEAQLEKSRLLSDRFSAERPKGSFSTLEIQRTEQGDSAMYLCASSFTGDTQYFGPGTRLTVL.

This sequence joins TRBV18 and TRBJ2-1; D gene unclear. This CDR3 spans 15 amino acids. The ends were cut back, 2 bases at V and 3 bases at J, with 11 bases in the middle. Per the germline V gene, CDR1 is KGHSH and CDR2 is LQKENI. CDR3 DNA sequence: TGTGCCAGCTCACCAAACACAAACGACTACAATGAGCAGTTCTTC. Translation gives CASSPNTNDYNEQFF.

V gene TRBV15 combines with J gene TRBJ1-1; D is possibly TRBD1 (5 bases). V was clipped by 5 bases and J by 2 bases, with 12 bases between them. The length of the CDR3 is 14 residues. Germline V gene lookup returns CDR1 LNHNV and CDR2 YYDKDF (reference sequence). CDR3 nucleotides: TGTGCCACCAGCCGTCAAAGGGGAAACACTGAAGCTTTCTTT. This gives the protein CATSRQRGNTEAFF. Full variable domain (rest looked up from reference TRBV15 and TRBJ1-1): DAMVIQNPRYQVTQFGKPVTLSCSQTLNHNVMYWYQQKSSQAPKLLFHYYDKDFNNEADTPDNFQSRRPNTSFCFLDIRSPGLGDTAMYLCATSRQRGNTEAFFGQGTRLTVV.